The 30 T cell receptor beta chains given below trace back to one sample, sequenced in a study of CD8 T cells in ankylosing spondylitis. TCRdb reprocessed the 5' RACE reads with MiXCR, giving one entry per CDR3 protein. Here the sample spans just over 300,000 distinct CDR3 sequences, less than 25% being singletons. The sequencing sample was made of blood, either unsorted or a sorted T cell fraction (not recorded which). The receptors come from a female donor with ankylosing spondylitis or in good health (not recorded which).

This clonotype turned up a few times. The chain recombines TRBV5-1 with TRBJ2-7, with D unclear. Germline V gene data show CDR1 as SGHRS and CDR2 as YFSETQ. The CDR3 loop spans 12 amino acids. Trimming stripped 5 bases from V and 4 bases from J, with 10 bases between. The DNA of the CDR3 is TGCGCCAGCAGTTACGATCGATACGAGCAGTACTTC. This translates into CASSYDRYEQYF.

The rearrangement links TRBV24-1 to TRBJ2-3, with 7 bases aligning to TRBD2. This CDR3 comprises 13 residues. CDR1 is KGHDR, CDR2 SFDVKD, per germline. J lost 1 base, V lost 9 bases, and 3 bases had no gene match. CDR3 sequence: CATQAGGTDTQYF. CDR3 DNA sequence: TGTGCCACCCAGGCGGGAGGCACAGATACGCAGTATTTT.

This clonotype was detected ten times or more. This chain links TRBV19 with TRBJ1-1, with D possibly matching TRBD1 (5 bases). This CDR3 is built from 16 residues. The germline V and J ends were trimmed by 3 bases and 0 bases, with 14 bases remaining between them. Per the germline V gene, CDR1 is LNHDA and CDR2 is SQIVND (reference sequence). The CDR3 sequence is CASSITGARMNTEAFF. The CDR3, as DNA: TGTGCCAGTAGTATTACCGGGGCGAGGATGAACACTGAAGCTTTCTTT.

The chain combines TRBV5-1 with TRBJ2-3; 8 bases map to TRBD2. Germline lookup yields CDR1 SGHRS and CDR2 YFSETQ. CDR3 size: 14 residues. V lost 0 bases to trimming and J lost 9 bases; unmatched junction nucleotides: 6. The CDR3 DNA follows: TGCGCCAGCAGCTTGGAACCAGCGGGAGACACGCAGTATTTT. Amino acid sequence: CASSLEPAGDTQYF.

This clonotype has more than one count but fewer than ten. The chain uses TRBV15 and TRBJ2-1, with 11 bases fitting TRBD2. The CDR3 runs 16 residues. Germline CDR1 LNHNV, CDR2 YYDKDF (reference sequence). J gave up 4 bases and V 5 bases, and 7 bases lay outside the gene matches. The chain's CDR3 is CATSDPGLAGYNEQFF. DNA of the CDR3: TGTGCCACCAGCGACCCAGGACTAGCGGGTTACAATGAGCAGTTCTTC.

This clonotype appeared a few times. The chain has TRBV27 and TRBJ2-7; 9 nucleotides align to TRBD1. This CDR3 spans 14 amino acids. Germline values: CDR1 MNHEY, CDR2 SMNVEV (reference sequence). V was pared by 6 bases and J by 2 bases, with 5 bases of the junction left unmatched. The CDR3 reads CASRRQGDPYEQYF. Written as DNA, the CDR3 is TGTGCCAGCAGACGACAGGGGGACCCCTACGAGCAGTACTTC.

V and J are TRBV6-1 and TRBJ2-1, with 8 bases aligning to TRBD1. Looked up from germline, CDR1 is MNHNS and CDR2 is SASEGT. The CDR3 extends over 15 amino acids. J lost 2 bases, V lost 6 bases, and 6 bases had no gene match. The CDR3 protein is CASSRGRSAYNEQFF. CDR3 nucleotide sequence: TGTGCCAGCAGCAGGGGGCGATCCGCCTACAATGAGCAGTTCTTC.

This rearrangement joins TRBV20-1 to TRBJ2-7; D is possibly TRBD1 (5 bases). The germline V gene encodes CDR1 DFQATT and CDR2 SNEGSKA (reference sequence). Trimming shortened V by 5 bases and J by 3 bases, and 11 bases separated the two germline ends. CDR3 length equals 12 residues. CDR3 amino acids: CSAGAGVYEQYF. CDR3 nucleotides: TGCAGTGCTGGGGCCGGTGTCTACGAGCAGTACTTC.

The chain links TRBV5-1 to TRBJ2-5; no reliable D call. Germline V gene data show CDR1 as SGHRS and CDR2 as YFSETQ. The CDR3 covers 11 residues. Trimming cost V 7 bases and J 3 bases, with 7 bases left between them. The CDR3 nucleotides read TGCGCCAGCGGTGGGGAAGAGACCCAGTACTTC. Translated, it gives CASGGEETQYF. Full variable domain (missing parts from reference TRBV5-1 and TRBJ2-5): KAGVTQTPRYLIKTRGQQVTLSCSPISGHRSVSWYQQTPGQGLQFLFEYFSETQRNKGNFPGRFSGRQFSNSRSEMNVSTLELGDSALYLCASGGEETQYFGPGTRLLVL.

This chain uses TRBV4-2 with TRBJ1-1; no firm D call. The germline CDR1 and CDR2 sequences are LGHNA and YNFKEQ. Trimming pared 0 bases from V and 10 bases from J, leaving 6 bases between. The CDR3 contains 11 residues. The CDR3 spells CASSQDKGAFF. The CDR3 region has the DNA TGTGCCAGCAGCCAAGATAAAGGAGCTTTCTTT.

The chain employs TRBV7-2 and TRBJ2-1; D perhaps matches TRBD2 (5 bases). Germline V gene data show CDR1 as SGHTA and CDR2 as FQGNSA. Trimming shortened V by 3 bases and J by 9 bases, and 24 bases separated the two germline ends. The CDR3 spans 17 residues. The CDR3 region has the DNA TGTGCCAGCAGCTTCTATCGGACCGGACTTCGGATGGGTGAGCAGTTCTTC. It translates to CASSFYRTGLRMGEQFF.

This rearrangement joins TRBV7-2 to TRBJ1-2; unclear D gene. Germline loops: CDR1 SGHTA, CDR2 FQGNSA. This CDR3 contains 15 residues. The V gene lost 1 base and the J gene lost 0 bases, with 9 bases spanning the gap. DNA of the CDR3: TGTGCCAGCAGCTTAGACAGATTGCCTAACTATGGCTACACCTTC. This gives the protein CASSLDRLPNYGYTF.

The chain recombines TRBV6-4 with TRBJ2-2; 9 bases map to TRBD2. V lost 4 bases and J lost 7; bases outside the gene matches: 7. This CDR3 is built from 15 residues. Germline-derived CDR1 and CDR2 are MRHNA and SNTAGT. CDR3 nucleotide sequence: TGTGCCAGCAGTGTCACTCAGACTAGCGGCGGGGAGCTGTTTTTT. Encoded protein: CASSVTQTSGGELFF.

This clonotype was counted ten times or more. The V call is TRBV2, the J call TRBJ1-5; weak D call: TRBD1 (6 bases). Germline-derived CDR1 and CDR2 are SNHLY and FYNNEI. The germline V and J ends were trimmed by 8 bases and 0 bases, with 8 bases remaining between them. This CDR3 is 13 amino acids long. CDR3 DNA: TGTGCCAGCGGGACATTTAGCAATCAGCCCCAGCATTTT. Translating it yields CASGTFSNQPQHF.

The chain uses TRBV15 and TRBJ2-3, with D maybe TRBD1 (6 bases). The CDR3 sequence is 13 residues long. Germline V gene data show CDR1 as LNHNV and CDR2 as YYDKDF (reference sequence). Trimming removed 2 bases at V and 3 bases at J, with 6 bases between. The CDR3 region has the DNA TGTGCCACCAGCAGAACAGGGACAGATACGCAGTATTTT. It codes for CATSRTGTDTQYF.

The chain combines TRBV4-1 with TRBJ2-1; 8 nucleotides match TRBD2. Per germline, CDR1 MGHRA and CDR2 YSYEKL. The CDR3 loop spans 17 amino acids. V lost 0 bases, J lost 7 bases, and 11 bases stayed unmatched. The CDR3 sequence is CASSQDWAPGGGNEQFF. The CDR3 DNA sequence: TGCGCCAGCAGCCAAGATTGGGCCCCGGGAGGGGGTAATGAGCAGTTCTTC.

The rearrangement uses TRBV7-9 and TRBJ2-2, with 8 bases identical to TRBD2. J lost 3 bases, V lost 2 bases, and 2 bases had no gene match. The CDR3 totals 15 residues. Germline V gene sequence: CDR1 SEHNR, CDR2 FQNEAQ (reference sequence). CDR3 DNA sequence: TGTGCCAGCAGCTTAACTAGCGGATACACCGGGGAGCTGTTTTTT. Its protein is CASSLTSGYTGELFF.

This clonotype was observed a handful of times. This sequence joins TRBV6-1 and TRBJ2-5; TRBD2 aligns across 9 bases. V trimming: 8 bases; J trimming: 5 bases; junction bases outside the gene matches: 9. This CDR3 region has 14 residues. CDR1 is MNHNS, CDR2 SASEGT, per germline. CDR3 in amino acids: CASGGGGAGETQYF. CDR3 sequence (DNA): TGTGCCAGCGGCGGGGGGGGAGCAGGGGAGACCCAGTACTTC.

This clonotype was found a few times. In DNA form, the CDR3 reads TGTGCCATGGGTAGCGGATACAATGAGCAGTTCTTC. Translated: CAMGSGYNEQFF. The rearrangement joins TRBV10-3 to TRBJ2-1, with D perhaps TRBD2 (6 bases). Trimming took 9 bases from V and 4 from J, leaving 10 bases between them. In germline, CDR1 is ENHRY, CDR2 SYGVKD. The CDR3 sequence is 12 residues long.

This rearrangement joins TRBV5-1 to TRBJ1-1, with D perhaps matching TRBD1 (6 bases). V lost 3 bases and J lost 4, with 16 bases in between. CDR1 is SGHRS, CDR2 YFSETQ, per germline. This CDR3 region has 15 residues. This CDR3 is CASSSGGGGVTEAFF. DNA of the CDR3: TGCGCCAGCAGCTCCGGCGGGGGGGGCGTCACTGAAGCTTTCTTT.

The CDR3 nucleotides read TGTGCCAGCAGTTTAGGTGCAGGGTTGGGGAACACTGAAGCTTTCTTT. Its translation: CASSLGAGLGNTEAFF. This chain connects TRBV12-3 or TRBV12-4 to TRBJ1-1; possibly TRBD1 for D (5 bases). The CDR3 length is 16 residues. Trimming took off 1 base at V and 1 base at J, with 13 bases between the two ends.

This clonotype showed up just a few times. The rearrangement joins TRBV3-1 to TRBJ2-5; D might be TRBD2 (5 bases). Germline CDR1 and CDR2: LGHDT and YNNKEL (reference sequence). This CDR3 is built from 13 residues. V dropped 2 bases and J dropped 5 bases, with 9 bases sitting between them. The CDR3 spells CASSQTAVETQYF. The CDR3 DNA reads as TGTGCCAGCAGCCAAACAGCGGTGGAGACCCAGTACTTC.

This clonotype occurred a few times. The chain couples TRBV5-1 to TRBJ1-5; D is perhaps TRBD1 (5 bases). The CDR3 sequence is 13 residues long. Germline assignment: CDR1 SGHRS and CDR2 YFSETQ. Trimming took off 7 bases at V and 7 bases at J, with 15 bases between the two ends. DNA of the CDR3: TGCGCCAGCCGTCAGGGTCCGGAACAGCCCCAGCATTTT. The encoded protein is CASRQGPEQPQHF.

Only a few counts were recorded for this clonotype. The CDR3 loop reads CASSERGGNQPQHF. The CDR3 coding sequence is TGTGCCAGCAGTGAAAGGGGGGGAAATCAGCCCCAGCATTTT. The chain carries TRBV25-1 and TRBJ1-5; TRBD1 might be the D (6 bases). CDR1 and CDR2 from the germline V gene are MGHDK and SYGVNS. The CDR3 totals 14 residues. V was clipped by 2 bases and J by 4 bases, with 9 bases between them. Together with reference TRBV25-1 and TRBJ1-5, the CDR3 gives the full variable domain: EADIYQTPRYLVIGTGKKITLECSQTMGHDKMYWYQQDPGMELHLIHYSYGVNSTEKGDLSSESTVSRIRTEHFPLTLESARPSHTSQYLCASSERGGNQPQHFGDGTRLSIL.

The chain recombines TRBV29-1 with TRBJ2-1; 9 nucleotides align to TRBD2. J was trimmed by 11 bases and V by 4 bases; bases with no gene match: 6. The CDR3 spans 12 residues. Germline-derived CDR1 and CDR2 are SQVTM and ANQGSEA. The DNA of the CDR3 is TGCAGCGTTGCCGAGACTAGCGGAAAGCAGTTCTTC. Translating it yields CSVAETSGKQFF.

The chain employs TRBV3-1 and TRBJ2-5; the D call may be TRBD1 or TRBD2 (5 bases each). Deletions cut 4 bases from V and 7 bases from J, with 19 bases between. CDR3 length: 15 amino acids. Germline CDR1 is LGHDT and CDR2 is YNNKEL (reference sequence). CDR3 coding DNA: TGTGCCAGCAGCCGTCCCGATGGGACCCCGGGGACCCAGTACTTC. Encoded protein: CASSRPDGTPGTQYF.

This clonotype was seen more than once but under ten times. The chain joins TRBV11-1 to TRBJ2-6; 11 positions match TRBD2. The V gene end was trimmed by 2 bases and the J gene end by 4 bases; junction bases not matched to a gene: 7. CDR1 is SGHAT and CDR2 is FQDESV in the germline V gene (reference sequence). The CDR3 consists of 18 residues. The CDR3 region has the DNA TGTGCCAGCAGCTTATCGACTAGCGGGATTTCCGGGGCCAACGTCCTGACTTTC. Amino acids: CASSLSTSGISGANVLTF.

This clonotype has a handful of counts. The rearrangement joins TRBV6-1 to TRBJ1-2; D gene unclear. There are 15 residues in the CDR3. Germline-derived CDR1 and CDR2 are MNHNS and SASEGT. Trimming removed 6 bases from V and 0 bases from J, with 14 bases in between. CDR3 loop: CASRHQAPANYGYTF. For the CDR3, the DNA is TGTGCCAGCAGGCATCAGGCCCCAGCTAACTATGGCTACACCTTC.

This chain joins TRBV12-3 or TRBV12-4 and TRBJ2-6; 7 bases align to TRBD1. This CDR3 spans 17 amino acids. Trimming cost V 5 bases and J 0 bases; bases outside gene matches: 7. The CDR3 is CASSPRDRSSGANVLTF. DNA for the CDR3: TGTGCCAGCAGTCCTCGGGACAGAAGCTCTGGGGCCAACGTCCTGACTTTC.

This chain uses TRBV7-2 with TRBJ1-1; perhaps TRBD1 as D (6 bases). The CDR3 runs 13 residues. Trimming pared 0 bases from V and 5 bases from J, leaving 7 bases between. The germline V gene has CDR1 SGHTA and CDR2 FQGNSA. The CDR3: CASSLATGTEAFF. The CDR3 DNA reads as TGTGCCAGCAGCTTAGCGACAGGTACTGAAGCTTTCTTT. The variable domain in full, completed from reference TRBV7-2 and TRBJ1-1, reads GAGVSQSPSNKVTEKGKDVELRCDPISGHTALYWYRQSLGQGLEFLIYFQGNSAPDKSGLPSDRFSAERTGGSVSTLTIQRTQQEDSAVYLCASSLATGTEAFFGQGTRLTVV.